The entry below describes one TCR beta chain. The germline CDR1 and CDR2 sequences are SGHRS and YFSETQ. CDR3 length: 15 amino acids. V gave up 0 bases and J gave up 3 bases, with 13 bases separating them. The source of the sample is a study of cytomegalovirus exposure and HLA in healthy donors. The PCR made use of 60 Vbeta and 13 Jbeta primers. Assay: immunoSEQ multiplex PCR; the TCRdb copy retains only in-frame clones and omits some. The table lists 150,000 to 200,000 clones, about 80% of them singletons. The sequence came from a middle-aged man in good health and CMV-seropositive. The sequencing input was PBMCs. The chain is built from TRBV5-1 and TRBJ2-7; D might be TRBD1 (6 bases). The CDR3 DNA sequence: TGCGCCAGCAGCTTGGGGCACGGACAGCTCTACGAGCAGTACTTC. Translating gives CASSLGHGQLYEQYF.